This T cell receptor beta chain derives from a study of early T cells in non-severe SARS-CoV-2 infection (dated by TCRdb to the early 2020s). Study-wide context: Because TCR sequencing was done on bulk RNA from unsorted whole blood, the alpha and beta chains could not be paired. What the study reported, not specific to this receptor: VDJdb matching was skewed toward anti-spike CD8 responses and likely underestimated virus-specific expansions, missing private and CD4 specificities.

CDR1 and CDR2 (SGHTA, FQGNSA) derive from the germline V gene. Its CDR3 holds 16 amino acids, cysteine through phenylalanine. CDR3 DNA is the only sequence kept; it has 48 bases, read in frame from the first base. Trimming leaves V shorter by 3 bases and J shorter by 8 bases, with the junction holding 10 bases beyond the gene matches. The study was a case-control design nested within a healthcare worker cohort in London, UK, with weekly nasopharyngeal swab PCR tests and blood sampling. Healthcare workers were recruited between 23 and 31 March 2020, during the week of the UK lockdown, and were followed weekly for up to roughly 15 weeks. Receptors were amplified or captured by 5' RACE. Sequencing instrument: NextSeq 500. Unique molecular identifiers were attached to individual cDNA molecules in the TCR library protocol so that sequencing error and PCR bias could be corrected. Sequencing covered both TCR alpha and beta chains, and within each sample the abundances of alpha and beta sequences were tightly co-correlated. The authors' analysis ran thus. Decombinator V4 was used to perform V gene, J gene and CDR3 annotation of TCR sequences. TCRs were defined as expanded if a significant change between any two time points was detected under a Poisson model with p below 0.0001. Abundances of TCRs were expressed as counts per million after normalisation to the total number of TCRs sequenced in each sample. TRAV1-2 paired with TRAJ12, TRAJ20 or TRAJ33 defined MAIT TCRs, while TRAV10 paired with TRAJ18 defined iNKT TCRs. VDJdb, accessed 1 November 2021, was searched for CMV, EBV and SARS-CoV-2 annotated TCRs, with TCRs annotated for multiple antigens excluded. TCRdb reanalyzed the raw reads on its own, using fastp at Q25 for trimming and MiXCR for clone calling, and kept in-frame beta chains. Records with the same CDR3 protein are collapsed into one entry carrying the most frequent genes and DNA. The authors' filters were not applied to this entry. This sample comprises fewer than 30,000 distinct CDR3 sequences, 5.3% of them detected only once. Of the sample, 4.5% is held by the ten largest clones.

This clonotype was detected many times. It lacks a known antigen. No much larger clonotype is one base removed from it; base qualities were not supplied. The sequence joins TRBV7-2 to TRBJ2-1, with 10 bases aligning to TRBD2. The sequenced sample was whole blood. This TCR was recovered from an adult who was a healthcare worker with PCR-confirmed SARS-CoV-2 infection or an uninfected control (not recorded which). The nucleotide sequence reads TGTGCCAGCAGCTTTTCTAGCGGGAGTCATCAGCATGAGCAGTTCTTC. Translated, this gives CASSFSSGSHQHEQFF.